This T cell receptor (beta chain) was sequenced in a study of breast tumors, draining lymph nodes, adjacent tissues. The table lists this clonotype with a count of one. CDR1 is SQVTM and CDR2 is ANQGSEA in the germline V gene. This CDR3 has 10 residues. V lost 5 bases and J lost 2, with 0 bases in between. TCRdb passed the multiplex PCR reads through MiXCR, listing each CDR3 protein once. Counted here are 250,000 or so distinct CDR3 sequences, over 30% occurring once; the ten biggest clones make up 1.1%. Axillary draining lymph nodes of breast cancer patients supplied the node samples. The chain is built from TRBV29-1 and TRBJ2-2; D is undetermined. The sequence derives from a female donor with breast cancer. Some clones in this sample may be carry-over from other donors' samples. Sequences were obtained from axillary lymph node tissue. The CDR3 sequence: CSVNTGELFF. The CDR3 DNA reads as TGCAGCGTTAACACCGGGGAGCTGTTTTTT.